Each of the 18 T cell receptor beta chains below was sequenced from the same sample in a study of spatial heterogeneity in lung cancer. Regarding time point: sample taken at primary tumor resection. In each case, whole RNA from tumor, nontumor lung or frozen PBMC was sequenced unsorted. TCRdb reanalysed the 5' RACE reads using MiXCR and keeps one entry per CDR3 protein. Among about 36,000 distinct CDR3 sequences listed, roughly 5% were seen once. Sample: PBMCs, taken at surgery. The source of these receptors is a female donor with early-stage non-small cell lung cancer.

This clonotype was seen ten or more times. CDR3: CASSVGVAGLQETQYF. CDR3 coding DNA: TGTGCCAGCAGCGTAGGGGTAGCGGGGTTACAAGAGACCCAGTACTTC. The V call is TRBV9, the J call TRBJ2-5; 8 bases fit TRBD2. Germline V lookup: CDR1 SGDLS, CDR2 YYNGEE. V lost 0 bases to trimming and J lost 2 bases; unmatched junction nucleotides: 6. This CDR3 is 16 amino acids long.

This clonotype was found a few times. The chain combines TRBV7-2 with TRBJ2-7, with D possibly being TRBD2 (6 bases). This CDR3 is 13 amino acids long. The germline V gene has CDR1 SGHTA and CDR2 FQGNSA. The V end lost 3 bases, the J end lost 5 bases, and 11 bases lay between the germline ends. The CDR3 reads CASSFVGSNEQYF. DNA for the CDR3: TGTGCCAGCAGCTTTGTCGGGAGTAACGAGCAGTACTTC. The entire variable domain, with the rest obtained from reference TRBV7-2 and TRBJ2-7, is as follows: GAGVSQSPSNKVTEKGKDVELRCDPISGHTALYWYRQSLGQGLEFLIYFQGNSAPDKSGLPSDRFSAERTGGSVSTLTIQRTQQEDSAVYLCASSFVGSNEQYFGPGTRLTVT.

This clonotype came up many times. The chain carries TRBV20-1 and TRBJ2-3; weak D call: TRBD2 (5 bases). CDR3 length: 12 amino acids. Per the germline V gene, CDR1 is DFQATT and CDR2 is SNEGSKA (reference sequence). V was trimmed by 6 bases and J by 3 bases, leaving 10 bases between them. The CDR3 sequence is CSAKRGTDTQYF. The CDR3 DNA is TGCAGTGCCAAGCGAGGGACAGATACGCAGTATTTT.

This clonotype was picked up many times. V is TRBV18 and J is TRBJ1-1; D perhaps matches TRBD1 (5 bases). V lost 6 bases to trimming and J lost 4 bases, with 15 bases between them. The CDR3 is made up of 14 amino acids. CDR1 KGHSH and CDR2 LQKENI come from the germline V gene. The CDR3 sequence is CASSFQGWGTEAFF. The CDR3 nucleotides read TGTGCCAGCTCCTTCCAGGGTTGGGGCACTGAAGCTTTCTTT.

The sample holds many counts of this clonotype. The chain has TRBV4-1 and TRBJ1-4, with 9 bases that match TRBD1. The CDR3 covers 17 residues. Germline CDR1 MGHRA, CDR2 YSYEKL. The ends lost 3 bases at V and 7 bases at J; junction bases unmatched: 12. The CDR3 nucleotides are TGCGCCAGCAGCCAGCCCCCGAGGGGACAGGGTATTGAAAAACTGTTTTTT. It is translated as CASSQPPRGQGIEKLFF.

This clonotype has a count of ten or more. CDR3 in amino acids: CASSAAETSATDTQYF. DNA for the CDR3: TGCGCCAGCAGTGCCGCTGAGACTAGCGCCACAGATACGCAGTATTTT. V and J are TRBV10-1 and TRBJ2-3, with 8 bases identical to TRBD2. The CDR3 extends over 16 amino acids. V dropped 4 bases and J dropped 2; count of bases not matched to a gene: 8. The germline V gene encodes CDR1 WNHNN and CDR2 SYGVQD (reference sequence).

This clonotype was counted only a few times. CDR3 protein: CATSGLAGASSYNEQFF. For the CDR3, the DNA is TGTGCCACCAGCGGCCTAGCGGGGGCGAGCTCCTACAATGAGCAGTTCTTC. The chain has TRBV15 and TRBJ2-1, with TRBD2 matching over 10 bases. CDR1 and CDR2 (germline): LNHNV, YYDKDF (reference sequence). V shed 5 bases and J 0 bases; nucleotides not matched to a gene: 7. This CDR3 comprises 17 residues.

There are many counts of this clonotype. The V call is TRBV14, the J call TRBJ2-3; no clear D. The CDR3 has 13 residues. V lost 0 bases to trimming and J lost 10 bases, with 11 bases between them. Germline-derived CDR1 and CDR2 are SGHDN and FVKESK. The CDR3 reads CASSQDWTVSQYF. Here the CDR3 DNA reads TGTGCCAGCAGCCAAGATTGGACGGTGTCGCAGTATTTT.

CDR3 nucleotide sequence: TGCGCCAGCAGCTCAGGATCCAACACCGGGGAGCTGTTTTTT. Its translation: CASSSGSNTGELFF. The chain is built from TRBV5-1 and TRBJ2-2; D gene unclear. The V gene's germline CDR1 is SGHRS and CDR2 YFSETQ. This CDR3 is built from 14 residues. Trimming took 3 bases from V and 2 from J, leaving 8 bases between them.

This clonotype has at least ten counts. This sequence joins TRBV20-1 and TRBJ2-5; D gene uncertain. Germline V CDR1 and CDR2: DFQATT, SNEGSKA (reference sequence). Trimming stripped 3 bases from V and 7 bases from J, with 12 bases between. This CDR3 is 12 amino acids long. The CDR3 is CSARLWMPTQYF. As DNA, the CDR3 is TGCAGTGCTAGGCTGTGGATGCCGACCCAGTACTTC.

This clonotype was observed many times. The CDR3 spells CASSPPGATYEQYF. In DNA, the CDR3 is TGTGCCAGCAGCCCCCCGGGGGCCACCTACGAGCAGTACTTC. V gene TRBV6-6 combines with J gene TRBJ2-7; perhaps D is TRBD1 or TRBD2 (6 bases each). The CDR3 runs to 14 residues. Trimming stripped 6 bases from V and 2 bases from J, with 14 bases between. The germline CDR1 and CDR2 sequences are MNHNY and SVGAGI (reference sequence).

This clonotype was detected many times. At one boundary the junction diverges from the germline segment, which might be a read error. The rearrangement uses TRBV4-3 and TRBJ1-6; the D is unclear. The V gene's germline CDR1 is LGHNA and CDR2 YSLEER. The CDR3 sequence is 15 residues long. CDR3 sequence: CASSQATSDNSPLHF. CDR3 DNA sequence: TGCGCCAGCAGCCAAGCTACCTCCGATAATTCACCCCTCCACTTT.

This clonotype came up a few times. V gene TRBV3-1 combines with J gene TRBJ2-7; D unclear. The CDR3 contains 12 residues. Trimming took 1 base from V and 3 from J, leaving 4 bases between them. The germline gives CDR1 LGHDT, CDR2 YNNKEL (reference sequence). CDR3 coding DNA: TGTGCCAGCAGCCAAGCTGGCTACGAGCAGTACTTC. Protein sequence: CASSQAGYEQYF.

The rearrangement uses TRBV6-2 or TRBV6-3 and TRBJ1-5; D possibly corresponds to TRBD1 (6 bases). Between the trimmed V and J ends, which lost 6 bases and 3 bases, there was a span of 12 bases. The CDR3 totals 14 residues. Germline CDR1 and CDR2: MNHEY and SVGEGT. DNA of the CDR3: TGTGCCAGCAGGCCACAGGGATACAATCAGCCCCAGCATTTT. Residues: CASRPQGYNQPQHF.

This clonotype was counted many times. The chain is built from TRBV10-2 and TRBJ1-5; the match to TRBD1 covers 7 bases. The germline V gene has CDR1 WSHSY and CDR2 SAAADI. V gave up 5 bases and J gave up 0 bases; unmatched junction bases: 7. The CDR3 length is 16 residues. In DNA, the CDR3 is TGCGCCAGCAGTCCGCGACAGGGCTATAGCAATCAGCCCCAGCATTTT. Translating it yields CASSPRQGYSNQPQHF.

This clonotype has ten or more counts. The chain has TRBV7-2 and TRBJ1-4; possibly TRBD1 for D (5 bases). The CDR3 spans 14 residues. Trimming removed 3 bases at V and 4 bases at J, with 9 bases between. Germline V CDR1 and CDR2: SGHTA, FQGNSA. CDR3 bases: TGTGCCAGCAGCTTCACCAGGGATAATGAAAAACTGTTTTTT. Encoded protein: CASSFTRDNEKLFF.

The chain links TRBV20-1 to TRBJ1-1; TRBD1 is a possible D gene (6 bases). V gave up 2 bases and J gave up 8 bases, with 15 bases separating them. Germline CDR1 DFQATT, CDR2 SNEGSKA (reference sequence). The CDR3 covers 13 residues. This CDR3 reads CSARSRGDLEAFF. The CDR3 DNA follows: TGCAGTGCTAGATCGAGGGGGGACTTGGAAGCTTTCTTT.

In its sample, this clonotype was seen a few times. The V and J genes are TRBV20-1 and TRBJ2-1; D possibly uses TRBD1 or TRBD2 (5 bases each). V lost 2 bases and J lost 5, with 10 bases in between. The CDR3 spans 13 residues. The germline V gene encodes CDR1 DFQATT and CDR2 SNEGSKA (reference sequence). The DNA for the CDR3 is TGCAGTGCTAGATGGGGACGCGACAATGAGCAGTTCTTC. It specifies CSARWGRDNEQFF.